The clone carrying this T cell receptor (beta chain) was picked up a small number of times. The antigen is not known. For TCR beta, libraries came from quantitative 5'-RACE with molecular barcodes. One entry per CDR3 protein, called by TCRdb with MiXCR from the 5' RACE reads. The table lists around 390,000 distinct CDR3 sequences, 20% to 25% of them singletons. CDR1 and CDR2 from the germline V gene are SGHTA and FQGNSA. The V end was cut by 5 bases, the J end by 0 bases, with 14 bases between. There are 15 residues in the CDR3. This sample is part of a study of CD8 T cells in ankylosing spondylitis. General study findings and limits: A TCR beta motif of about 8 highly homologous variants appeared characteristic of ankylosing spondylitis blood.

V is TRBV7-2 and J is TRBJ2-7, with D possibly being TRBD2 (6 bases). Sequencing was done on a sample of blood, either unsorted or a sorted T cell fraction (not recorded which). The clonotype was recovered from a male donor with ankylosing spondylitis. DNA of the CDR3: TGTGCCAGCAGCAAACCGGGACTTCCCTCCTACGAGCAGTACTTC. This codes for CASSKPGLPSYEQYF.